One and the same sample provided the 9 T cell receptor beta chains below, sequenced in a study of cytomegalovirus exposure and HLA in healthy donors. The method was immunoSEQ multiplex PCR; TCRdb's version includes in-frame clones alone and lacks a portion of them. The table includes about 120,000 clones, around 85% detected once. Specimen: PBMCs. The receptors come from a woman in her twenties or thirties in good health and CMV-seronegative.

The V and J genes are TRBV6-5 and TRBJ1-2; D is ambiguous. V shed 0 bases and J shed 2 bases, with 7 bases lying between them. CDR1 is MNHEY and CDR2 is SVGAGI in the germline V gene. The CDR3 covers 14 residues. Here the CDR3 reads CASSYSRSNYGYTF. CDR3 DNA: TGTGCCAGCAGTTACTCCCGTTCCAACTATGGCTACACCTTC.

The sample holds a few counts of this clone. The chain carries TRBV4-3 and TRBJ1-2, with TRBD1 matching 8 bases. Trimming took 4 bases from V and 0 from J; bases not matched to a gene: 7. CDR3 length equals 16 residues. Germline V gene sequence: CDR1 LGHNA, CDR2 YSLEER. This CDR3 is CASSREGQGANYGYTF. CDR3 DNA: TGCGCCAGCAGCCGCGAAGGACAGGGAGCTAACTATGGCTACACCTTC.

The chain carries TRBV11-2 and TRBJ2-2, with D possibly TRBD2 on 7 matching bases. Trimming cost V 0 bases and J 4 bases, with 15 bases left between them. The CDR3 contains 17 residues. Germline CDR1 reads SGHAT; CDR2 reads FQNNGV. CDR3 residues: CASSLDLGGASTGELFF. CDR3 in DNA: TGTGCCAGCAGCTTAGATCTAGGGGGGGCAAGCACCGGGGAGCTGTTTTTT.

The chain's CDR3 is CASKAGTGTSYEQYF. CDR3 DNA: TGTGCCAGCAAAGCGGGGACAGGGACCTCCTACGAGCAGTACTTC. The chain carries TRBV2 and TRBJ2-7; TRBD1 aligns across 9 bases. Unmatched junction bases numbered 7, after V lost 7 bases and J lost 0 bases. CDR1 is SNHLY, CDR2 FYNNEI, per germline. The CDR3 sequence is 15 residues long.

This rearrangement joins TRBV4-2 to TRBJ1-3; D remains ambiguous. The V end lost 4 bases, the J end lost 0 bases, and 28 bases lay between the germline ends. The CDR3 runs 21 residues. The germline gives CDR1 LGHNA, CDR2 YNFKEQ. The CDR3 loop is CASSPSQAPSCWASSGNTIYF. DNA for the CDR3: TGTGCCAGCAGCCCTTCGCAAGCCCCCTCGTGCTGGGCGAGCTCTGGAAACACCATATATTTT.

This chain links TRBV7-9 with TRBJ2-7; 8 bases fit TRBD2. Germline CDR1 is SEHNR and CDR2 is FQNEAQ (reference sequence). V lost 1 base, J lost 5 bases, and 10 bases stayed unmatched. The CDR3 consists of 16 residues. The CDR3, as DNA: TGTGCCAGCAGCTTAGACCGGGGGGGCCTGGTTAACGAGCAGTACTTC. It encodes CASSLDRGGLVNEQYF. The entire variable domain, with the rest obtained from reference TRBV7-9 and TRBJ2-7, is as follows: DTGVSQNPRHKITKRGQNVTFRCDPISEHNRLYWYRQTLGQGPEFLTYFQNEAQLEKSRLLSDRFSAERPKGSFSTLEIQRTEQGDSAMYLCASSLDRGGLVNEQYFGPGTRLTVT.

This clone came up once. This chain links TRBV7-2 with TRBJ1-4; a possible D gene is TRBD1 (5 bases). CDR3 length: 15 residues. Trimming cost V 4 bases and J 8 bases, with 17 bases left between them. Germline V gene sequence: CDR1 SGHTA, CDR2 FQGNSA. CDR3 in DNA: TGTGCCAGCAGCTCCCTGACAGTATTAGGGGAAAAACTGTTTTTT. Protein sequence: CASSSLTVLGEKLFF. The full variable domain, rest sourced from reference TRBV7-2 and TRBJ1-4, is GAGVSQSPSNKVTEKGKDVELRCDPISGHTALYWYRQSLGQGLEFLIYFQGNSAPDKSGLPSDRFSAERTGGSVSTLTIQRTQQEDSAVYLCASSSLTVLGEKLFFGSGTQLSVL.

The rearrangement joins TRBV25-1 to TRBJ2-7; 8 nucleotides align to TRBD1. This CDR3 region has 12 residues. The V segment lost 7 bases and the J segment 6 bases; nucleotides outside the gene matches: 5. Germline V gene data show CDR1 as MGHDK and CDR2 as SYGVNS. CDR3 coding DNA: TGTGCCAGCACCTCGACAGGGGTCGAGCAGTACTTC. Encoded protein: CASTSTGVEQYF.

In regard to this clone: This specimen includes other DNA sequences encoding the same CDR3. The genes are TRBV5-1 and TRBJ1-4; D may be TRBD1 (6 bases). V was clipped by 0 bases and J by 5 bases, with 8 bases between them. Germline-derived CDR1 and CDR2 are SGHRS and YFSETQ. The CDR3 extends over 14 amino acids. The CDR3 nucleotides are TGCGCCAGCAGCTTGGCTACAGGGAATGAAAAACTGTTTTTT. It translates to CASSLATGNEKLFF.